What follows is one T cell receptor beta chain and its context. Its specificity is not known. Data came from immunoSEQ multiplex PCR; TCRdb stores just in-frame clones and leaves some out. Of fewer than 75,000 clones detected, roughly 91% appear once; the ten largest clones hold less than 6.5%. These data belong to a study of PD-1 blockade in classical Hodgkin lymphoma. The overall study: Intravenous nivolumab at 3 mg/kg was given to patients every 2 weeks.

Study-wide points: Newly diagnosed patients reportedly had lower baseline TCR diversity than healthy donors. Complete responders started with a diversity level that resembled newly diagnosed patients at baseline.

Each patient relapsed following autologous stem cell transplantation, and prior brentuximab vedotin exposure differed. Germline V lookup: CDR1 LNHDA, CDR2 SQIVND (reference sequence). Trimming took 3 bases from V and 3 from J, leaving 5 bases between them. This CDR3 comprises 12 residues. The source of this sequence is a human donor with classical Hodgkin lymphoma. The gene calls are TRBV19 and TRBJ1-1; possible D gene TRBD1, 5 bases. The specimen was peripheral blood mononuclear cells (PBMCs), collected before the second cycle of nivolumab. The CDR3 protein is CASSMGHTEAFF. The DNA of the CDR3 is TGTGCCAGTAGTATGGGGCACACTGAAGCTTTCTTT. The full variable domain, rest sourced from reference TRBV19 and TRBJ1-1, is DGGITQSPKYLFRKEGQNVTLSCEQNLNHDAMYWYRQDPGQGLRLIYYSQIVNDFQKGDIAEGYSVSREKKESFPLTVTSAQKNPTAFYLCASSMGHTEAFFGQGTRLTVV.